Following are 11 T cell receptor beta chains from one sample sequenced in a study of early T cells in non-severe SARS-CoV-2 infection. TCRdb itself ran the 5' RACE reads through MiXCR, one entry per CDR3 protein. The sample shows tens of thousands of distinct CDR3 sequences, approximately 12% of them seen only once. The sample was whole blood. The receptors were gathered from an adult who was a healthcare worker with PCR-confirmed SARS-CoV-2 infection or an uninfected control (not recorded which).

At least ten counts were recorded for this clonotype. The chain employs TRBV5-1 and TRBJ2-7; D call uncertain. V gave up 4 bases and J gave up 1 base, with 6 bases separating them. The CDR3 is 12 residues long. Germline CDR1 reads SGHRS; CDR2 reads YFSETQ. CDR3 protein: CASSPRSYEQYF. The CDR3 region has the DNA TGCGCCAGCAGCCCAAGGTCCTACGAGCAGTACTTC.

This clonotype has a handful of counts. The chain combines TRBV24-1 with TRBJ2-2, with 9 positions matching TRBD1. This CDR3 is 14 amino acids long. Germline CDR1 is KGHDR and CDR2 is SFDVKD. Trimming cost V 5 bases and J 3 bases; bases outside gene matches: 0. CDR3 sequence reads: CATSGTGDTGELFF. The CDR3 DNA is TGTGCCACCAGTGGGACAGGGGACACCGGGGAGCTGTTTTTT.

This clonotype has a count of ten or more. The rearrangement uses TRBV28 and TRBJ2-7; 9 bases align to TRBD2. This CDR3 spans 14 amino acids. V shed 5 bases and J 3 bases; nucleotides not matched to a gene: 5. The germline V gene encodes CDR1 MDHEN and CDR2 SYDVKM. In DNA form, the CDR3 reads TGTGCCAGCAGTGAGACTAGCGGTATCTACGAGCAGTACTTC. Encoded protein: CASSETSGIYEQYF.

The chain uses TRBV20-1 and TRBJ2-1, with TRBD2 identical over 10 bases. With 0 bases clipped from V and 0 bases from J, the junction kept 14 bases outside the gene matches. Germline V gene sequence: CDR1 DFQATT, CDR2 SNEGSKA (reference sequence). This CDR3 comprises 20 residues. The CDR3 sequence is CSARDLSGRAPLSSYNEQFF. The CDR3 region has the DNA TGCAGTGCTAGAGACCTCAGCGGGAGGGCCCCCTTAAGCTCCTACAATGAGCAGTTCTTC.

This clonotype was picked up a small number of times. This chain joins TRBV7-8 and TRBJ1-2; no reliable D call. Germline V CDR1 and CDR2: SGHVS, FQNEAQ. The CDR3 has 11 amino acids. Trimming took off 10 bases at V and 5 bases at J, with 11 bases between the two ends. The CDR3 DNA reads as TGTGCCACCGGACCAAAGTATGGCTACACCTTC. Its protein is CATGPKYGYTF.

This clonotype was detected many times. The chain has TRBV6-1 and TRBJ1-6; D call uncertain. V was trimmed by 5 bases and J by 3 bases, leaving 11 bases between them. CDR3 length: 15 residues. Germline V gives CDR1 MNHNS, CDR2 SASEGT. In nucleotides, the CDR3 is TGTGCCAGCAGTTACGTTACGAACTATAATTCACCCCTCCACTTT. This codes for CASSYVTNYNSPLHF.

This clonotype showed up many times. This chain connects TRBV7-8 to TRBJ2-3; D gene unclear. V was trimmed by 2 bases and J by 2 bases, leaving 5 bases between them. The CDR3 runs to 13 residues. CDR1 is SGHVS and CDR2 is FQNEAQ in the germline V gene. The CDR3 loop is CASSLIYTDTQYF. The CDR3 bases are TGTGCCAGCAGCTTAATCTACACAGATACGCAGTATTTT.

This clonotype was seen only a few times. The chain uses TRBV30 and TRBJ1-2; D is uncertain. The V and J ends lost 4 bases and 4 bases respectively, with 13 bases between them. The CDR3 contains 13 residues. From germline, CDR1 is GTSNPN and CDR2 SVGIG (reference sequence). DNA for the CDR3: TGTGCCTGGAACCAAGTGGTCGGCTATGGCTACACCTTC. It yields the protein CAWNQVVGYGYTF.

This chain joins TRBV7-2 and TRBJ2-7, with 16 bases identical to TRBD2. The J segment lost 0 bases and the V segment lost 4 bases, leaving 15 bases of the junction unmatched. The CDR3 extends over 21 amino acids. Germline-derived CDR1 and CDR2 are SGHTA and FQGNSA. CDR3 DNA sequence: TGTGCCAGCAGCTGGCCCTCTCTTCCGGGACTAGCGGGGGGGAGCTCCTACGAGCAGTACTTC. It yields the protein CASSWPSLPGLAGGSSYEQYF. The full variable domain, with the rest looked up from reference TRBV7-2 and TRBJ2-7, is GAGVSQSPSNKVTEKGKDVELRCDPISGHTALYWYRQSLGQGLEFLIYFQGNSAPDKSGLPSDRFSAERTGGSVSTLTIQRTQQEDSAVYLCASSWPSLPGLAGGSSYEQYFGPGTRLTVT.

The chain combines TRBV7-9 with TRBJ2-3; D gene ambiguous. With 2 bases removed from V and 7 bases from J, the gap between germline ends came to 10 bases. The CDR3 has 13 amino acids. Looked up from germline, CDR1 is SEHNR and CDR2 is FQNEAQ (reference sequence). The CDR3 bases are TGTGCCAGCAGCTTATTCCTGGGAAATACGCAGTATTTT. This encodes CASSLFLGNTQYF. Looking up the rest from reference TRBV7-9 and TRBJ2-3 gives the full variable domain: DTGVSQNPRHKITKRGQNVTFRCDPISEHNRLYWYRQTLGQGPEFLTYFQNEAQLEKSRLLSDRFSAERPKGSFSTLEIQRTEQGDSAMYLCASSLFLGNTQYFGPGTRLTVL.

There are a few counts of this clonotype. V and J are TRBV9 and TRBJ1-6, with D hard to call. V was cut by 4 bases and J by 8 bases, with 13 bases left in between. The CDR3 covers 14 residues. In germline, CDR1 is SGDLS, CDR2 YYNGEE. CDR3 in DNA: TGTGCCAGCAGCCCTTACCCAGAGGATTCACCCCTCCACTTT. Protein product: CASSPYPEDSPLHF.